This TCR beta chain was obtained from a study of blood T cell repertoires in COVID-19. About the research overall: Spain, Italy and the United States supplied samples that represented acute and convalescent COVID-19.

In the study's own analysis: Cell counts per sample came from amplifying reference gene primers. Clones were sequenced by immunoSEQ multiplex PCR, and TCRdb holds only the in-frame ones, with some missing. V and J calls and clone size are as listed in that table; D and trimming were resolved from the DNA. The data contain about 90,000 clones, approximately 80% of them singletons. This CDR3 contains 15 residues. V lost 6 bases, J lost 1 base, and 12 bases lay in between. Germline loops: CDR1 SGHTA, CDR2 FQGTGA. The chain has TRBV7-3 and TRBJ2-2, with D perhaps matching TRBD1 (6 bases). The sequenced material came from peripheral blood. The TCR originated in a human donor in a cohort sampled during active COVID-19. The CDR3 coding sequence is TGTGCCAGCAGGTACACAGGGTTGAACACCGGGGAGCTGTTTTTT. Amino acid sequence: CASRYTGLNTGELFF.